Each of the 3 T cell receptor beta chains below was sequenced from the same sample in a study of CD8+ T cells in alopecia areata. RNA was isolated and reverse transcribed to cDNA, the sequencing template. Method: immunoSEQ multiplex PCR; TCRdb's copy keeps in-frame clones and lacks some. The sample has 150,000 to 200,000 clones; 55% to 70% are singletons. Treatment: oral pan-JAK inhibitor, 5-10 mg twice daily. Sample: CD4+ T cells sorted from blood, taken at week 24, from a patient treated with tofacitinib. The receptors here all came from a human donor with alopecia areata.

The genes are TRBV4-1 and TRBJ2-5; D call uncertain. Trimming stripped 11 bases from V and 5 bases from J, with 18 bases between. This CDR3 has 13 residues. CDR1 is MGHRA and CDR2 is YSYEKL in the germline V gene. The CDR3 region is CAASASVWETQYF. The CDR3 coding sequence is TGCGCCGCCAGCGCATCGGTATGGGAGACCCAGTACTTC.

The V and J genes are TRBV4-1 and TRBJ1-4; D possibly corresponds to TRBD1 (6 bases). This CDR3 comprises 15 residues. Trimming removed 5 bases at V and 4 bases at J, with 14 bases between. CDR1 and CDR2 from the germline V gene are MGHRA and YSYEKL. The CDR3 loop is CASSSRQASNEKLFF. CDR3 DNA: TGCGCCAGCAGCTCGAGACAGGCAAGTAATGAAAAACTGTTTTTT.

The chain is built from TRBV2 and TRBJ1-2; 7 nucleotides line up with TRBD1. Trimming at V came to 6 bases and at J to 6 bases, leaving 7 bases not matched to a gene. CDR3 length: 13 residues. The germline CDR1 and CDR2 sequences are SNHLY and FYNNEI. The CDR3 sequence: CASSPITGDGYTF. As DNA, the CDR3 is TGTGCCAGCAGCCCTATAACAGGGGATGGCTACACCTTC.